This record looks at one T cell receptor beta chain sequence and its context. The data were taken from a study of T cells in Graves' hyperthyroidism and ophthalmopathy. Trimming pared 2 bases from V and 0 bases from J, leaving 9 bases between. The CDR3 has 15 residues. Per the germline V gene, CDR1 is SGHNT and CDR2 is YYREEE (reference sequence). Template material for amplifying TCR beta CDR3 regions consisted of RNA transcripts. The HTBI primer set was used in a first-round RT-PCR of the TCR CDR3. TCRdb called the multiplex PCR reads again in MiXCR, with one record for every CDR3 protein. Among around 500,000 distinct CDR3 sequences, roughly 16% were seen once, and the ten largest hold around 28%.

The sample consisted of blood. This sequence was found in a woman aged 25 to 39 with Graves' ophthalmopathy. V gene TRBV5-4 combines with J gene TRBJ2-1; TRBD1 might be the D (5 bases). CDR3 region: CASSFQGPSYNEQFF. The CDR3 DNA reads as TGTGCCAGCAGCTTTCAGGGCCCCTCCTACAATGAGCAGTTCTTC.